This T cell receptor (beta chain) was sequenced for a study of tumor and adjacent non-tumor tissue in lung cancer. Turning to the study itself: There were fewer than 15 adenocarcinoma, a couple of squamous cell carcinoma and 1 small cell lung cancer cases. The patients, roughly 9 men and five or six women, were roughly 31 to 80 with stage I to III disease. Findings of the study overall: Tumor repertoires had a smaller top 100 clone share than normal lung.

This sample's RNA came from whole unsorted tissue. More than 3 cm separated this lung sample from the edge of the tumor. Donors were chemotherapy-naive, newly diagnosed lung cancer surgical patients in China, August–late 2014. A few counts support this clonotype. The target antigen is unknown. Looked up from germline, CDR1 is DFQATT and CDR2 is SNEGSKA (reference sequence). This CDR3 region has 16 residues. Trimming took off 3 bases at V and 1 base at J, with 19 bases between the two ends. Three rounds of nested PCR, following a modified ARM-PCR protocol, produced the TCRbeta library. TCRdb re-called the multiplex PCR reads through MiXCR, storing one row per CDR3 protein. The sample has about 110,000 distinct CDR3 sequences, 60% to 65% seen once; the top ten hold around 17%.

Sequenced sample: distant non-tumor lung tissue. The TCR originated in a man between 60 and 75 years old with non-small cell lung cancer. V and J are TRBV20-1 and TRBJ2-7, with D possibly TRBD2 on 5 matching bases. The CDR3 coding sequence is TGCAGTGCTAGGTCAGCGGTCCTCGGGGAGTCCTACGAGCAGTACTTC. Translated: CSARSAVLGESYEQYF.